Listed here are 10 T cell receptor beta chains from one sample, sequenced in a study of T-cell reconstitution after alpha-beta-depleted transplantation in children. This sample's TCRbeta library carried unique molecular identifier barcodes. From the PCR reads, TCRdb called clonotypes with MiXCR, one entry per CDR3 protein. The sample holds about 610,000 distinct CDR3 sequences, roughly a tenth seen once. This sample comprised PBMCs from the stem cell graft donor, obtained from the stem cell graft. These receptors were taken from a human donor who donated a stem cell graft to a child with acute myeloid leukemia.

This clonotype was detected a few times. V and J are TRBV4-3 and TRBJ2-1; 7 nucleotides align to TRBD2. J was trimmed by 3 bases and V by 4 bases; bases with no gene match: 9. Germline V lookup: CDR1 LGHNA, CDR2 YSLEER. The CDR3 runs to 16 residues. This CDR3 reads CASSRVSGSRYNEQFF. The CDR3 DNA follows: TGCGCCAGCAGCCGAGTTAGCGGGTCTCGCTACAATGAGCAGTTCTTC.

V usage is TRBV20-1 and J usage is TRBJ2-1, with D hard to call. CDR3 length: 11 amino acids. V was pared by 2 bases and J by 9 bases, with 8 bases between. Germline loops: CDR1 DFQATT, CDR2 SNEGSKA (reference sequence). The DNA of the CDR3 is TGCAGTGCTAGAAACCAGCCTGAGCAGTTCTTC. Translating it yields CSARNQPEQFF.

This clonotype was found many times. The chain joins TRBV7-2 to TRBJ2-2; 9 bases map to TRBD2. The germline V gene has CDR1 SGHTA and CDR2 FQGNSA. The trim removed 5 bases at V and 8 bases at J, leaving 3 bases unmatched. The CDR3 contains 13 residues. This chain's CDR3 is CASSVGLAGELFF. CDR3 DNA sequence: TGTGCCAGCAGCGTCGGACTAGCGGGGGAGCTGTTTTTT. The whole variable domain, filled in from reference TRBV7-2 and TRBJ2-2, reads GAGVSQSPSNKVTEKGKDVELRCDPISGHTALYWYRQSLGQGLEFLIYFQGNSAPDKSGLPSDRFSAERTGGSVSTLTIQRTQQEDSAVYLCASSVGLAGELFFGEGSRLTVL.

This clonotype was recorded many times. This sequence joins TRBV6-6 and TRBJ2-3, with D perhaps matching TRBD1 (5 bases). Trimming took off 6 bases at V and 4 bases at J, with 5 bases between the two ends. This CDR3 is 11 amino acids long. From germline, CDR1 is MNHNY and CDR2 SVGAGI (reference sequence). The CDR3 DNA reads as TGTGCCAGCAGAGGGGCAGATACGCAGTATTTT. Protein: CASRGADTQYF.

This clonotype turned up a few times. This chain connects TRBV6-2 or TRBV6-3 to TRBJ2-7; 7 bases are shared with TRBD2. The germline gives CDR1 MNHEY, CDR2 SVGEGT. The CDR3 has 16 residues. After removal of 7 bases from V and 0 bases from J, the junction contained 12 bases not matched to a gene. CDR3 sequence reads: CASNQASGFLSYEQYF. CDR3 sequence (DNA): TGTGCCAGCAACCAGGCTAGCGGCTTTCTCTCCTACGAGCAGTACTTC.

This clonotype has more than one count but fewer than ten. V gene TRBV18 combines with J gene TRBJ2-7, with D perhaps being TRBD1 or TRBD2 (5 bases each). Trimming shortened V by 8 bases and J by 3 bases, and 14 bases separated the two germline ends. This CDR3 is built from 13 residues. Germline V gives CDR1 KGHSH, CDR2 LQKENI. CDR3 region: CASLPGPNYEQYF. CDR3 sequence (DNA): TGTGCCAGCCTTCCGGGACCCAACTACGAGCAGTACTTC.

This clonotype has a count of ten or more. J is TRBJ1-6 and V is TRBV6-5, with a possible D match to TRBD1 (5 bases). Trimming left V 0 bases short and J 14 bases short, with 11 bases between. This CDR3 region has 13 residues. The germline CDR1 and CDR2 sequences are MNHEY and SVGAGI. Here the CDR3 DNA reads TGTGCCAGCAGTTACTCAGGGGCCGTCGCCCTCCACTTT. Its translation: CASSYSGAVALHF.

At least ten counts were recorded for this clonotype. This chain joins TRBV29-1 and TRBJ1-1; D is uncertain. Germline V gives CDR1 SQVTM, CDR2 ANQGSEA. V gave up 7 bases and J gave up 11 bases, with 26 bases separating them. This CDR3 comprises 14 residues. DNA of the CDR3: TGCAGCGCCGGCTTCATGGGCCCTAGCTTTGGCGCTTTCTTT. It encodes CSAGFMGPSFGAFF.

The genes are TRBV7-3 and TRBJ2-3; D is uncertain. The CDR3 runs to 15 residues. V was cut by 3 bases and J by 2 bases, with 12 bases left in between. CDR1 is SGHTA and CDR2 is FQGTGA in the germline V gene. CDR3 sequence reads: CASSLTPLYTDTQYF. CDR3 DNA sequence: TGTGCCAGCAGCTTGACACCACTTTACACAGATACGCAGTATTTT. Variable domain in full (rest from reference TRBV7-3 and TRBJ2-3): GAGVSQTPSNKVTEKGKYVELRCDPISGHTALYWYRQSLGQGPEFLIYFQGTGAADDSGLPNDRFFAVRPEGSVSTLKIQRTERGDSAVYLCASSLTPLYTDTQYFGPGTRLTVL.

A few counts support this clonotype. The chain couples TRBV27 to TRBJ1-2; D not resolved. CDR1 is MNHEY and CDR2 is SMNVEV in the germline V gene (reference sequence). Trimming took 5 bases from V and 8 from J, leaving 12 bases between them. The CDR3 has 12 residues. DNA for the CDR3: TGTGCCAGCAGTGTCAGCGTAGAGGGCTACACCTTC. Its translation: CASSVSVEGYTF.